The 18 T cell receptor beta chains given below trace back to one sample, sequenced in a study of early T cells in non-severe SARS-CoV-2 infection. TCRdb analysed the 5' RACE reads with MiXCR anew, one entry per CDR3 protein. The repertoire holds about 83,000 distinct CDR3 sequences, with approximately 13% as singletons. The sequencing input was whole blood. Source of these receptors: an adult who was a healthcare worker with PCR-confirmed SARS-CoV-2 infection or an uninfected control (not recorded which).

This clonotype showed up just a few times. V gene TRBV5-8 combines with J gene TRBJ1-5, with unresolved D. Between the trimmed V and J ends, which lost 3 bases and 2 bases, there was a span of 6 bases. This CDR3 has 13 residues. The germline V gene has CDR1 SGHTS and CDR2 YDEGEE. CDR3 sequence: CASSSDRNQPQHF. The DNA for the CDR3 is TGTGCCAGCAGCTCTGACCGCAATCAGCCCCAGCATTTT.

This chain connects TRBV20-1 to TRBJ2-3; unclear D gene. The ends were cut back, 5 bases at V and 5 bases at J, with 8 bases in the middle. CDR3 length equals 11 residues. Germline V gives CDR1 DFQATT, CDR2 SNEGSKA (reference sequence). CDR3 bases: TGCAGTGCTCAATGGGGAGATACGCAGTATTTT. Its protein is CSAQWGDTQYF.

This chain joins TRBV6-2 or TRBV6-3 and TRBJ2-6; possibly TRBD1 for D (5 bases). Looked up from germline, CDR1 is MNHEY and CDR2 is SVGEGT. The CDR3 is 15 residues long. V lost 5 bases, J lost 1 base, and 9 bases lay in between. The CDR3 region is CASSARVSGANVLTF. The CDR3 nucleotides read TGTGCCAGCAGTGCCAGGGTTTCTGGGGCCAACGTCCTGACTTTC.

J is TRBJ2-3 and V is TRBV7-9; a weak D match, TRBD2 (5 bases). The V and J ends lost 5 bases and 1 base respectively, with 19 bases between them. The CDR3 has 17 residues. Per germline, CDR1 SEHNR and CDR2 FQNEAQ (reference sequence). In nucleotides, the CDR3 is TGTGCCAGCAGCCCGAAACCGGGGTTGGGTCGCACAGATACGCAGTATTTT. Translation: CASSPKPGLGRTDTQYF.

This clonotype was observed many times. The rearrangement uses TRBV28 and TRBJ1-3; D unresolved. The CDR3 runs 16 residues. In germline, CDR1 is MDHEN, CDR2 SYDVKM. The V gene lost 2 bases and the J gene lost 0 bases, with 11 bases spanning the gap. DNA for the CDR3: TGTGCCAGCAGTTTAGGCAGACTATCCTCTGGAAACACCATATATTTT. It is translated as CASSLGRLSSGNTIYF.

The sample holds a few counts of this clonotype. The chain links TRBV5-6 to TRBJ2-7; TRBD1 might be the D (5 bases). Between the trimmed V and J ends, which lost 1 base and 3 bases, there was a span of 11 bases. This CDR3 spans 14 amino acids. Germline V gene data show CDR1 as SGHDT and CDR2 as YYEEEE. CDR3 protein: CASSLRQRSYEQYF. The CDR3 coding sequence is TGTGCCAGCAGCTTGAGACAGAGAAGCTACGAGCAGTACTTC.

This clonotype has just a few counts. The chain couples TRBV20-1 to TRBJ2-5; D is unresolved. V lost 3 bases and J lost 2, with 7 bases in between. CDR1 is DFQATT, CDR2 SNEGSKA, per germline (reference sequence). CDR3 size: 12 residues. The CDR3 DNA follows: TGCAGTGCTAGTGACACGCAAGAGACCCAGTACTTC. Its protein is CSASDTQETQYF.

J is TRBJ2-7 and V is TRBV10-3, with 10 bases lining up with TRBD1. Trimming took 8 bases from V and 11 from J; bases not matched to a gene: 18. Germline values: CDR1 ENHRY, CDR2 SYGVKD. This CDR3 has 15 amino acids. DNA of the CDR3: TGTGCCATCGGTGGGACAGGGGTCACGGGACTACTTGAGTACTTC. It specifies CAIGGTGVTGLLEYF.

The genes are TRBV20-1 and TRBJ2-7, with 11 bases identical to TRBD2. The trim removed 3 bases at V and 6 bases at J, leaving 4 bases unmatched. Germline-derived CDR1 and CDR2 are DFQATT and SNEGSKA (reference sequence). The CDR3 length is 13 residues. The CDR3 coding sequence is TGCAGTGCTAGGGGACTAGCGGCGGTCGAGCAGTACTTC. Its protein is CSARGLAAVEQYF.

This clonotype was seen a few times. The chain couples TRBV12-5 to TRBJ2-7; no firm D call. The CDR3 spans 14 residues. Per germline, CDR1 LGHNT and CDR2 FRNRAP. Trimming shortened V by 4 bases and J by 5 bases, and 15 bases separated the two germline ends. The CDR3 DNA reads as TGTGCTAGTGGTTCGGCCGGGCGCCCGCACGAGCAGTACTTC. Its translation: CASGSAGRPHEQYF.

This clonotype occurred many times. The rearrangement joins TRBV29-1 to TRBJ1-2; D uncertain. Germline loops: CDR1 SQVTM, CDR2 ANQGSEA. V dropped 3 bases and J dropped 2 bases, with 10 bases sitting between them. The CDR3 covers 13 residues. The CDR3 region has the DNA TGCAGCGTTGAGGCTCGGGTGAACTATGGCTACACCTTC. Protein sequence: CSVEARVNYGYTF.

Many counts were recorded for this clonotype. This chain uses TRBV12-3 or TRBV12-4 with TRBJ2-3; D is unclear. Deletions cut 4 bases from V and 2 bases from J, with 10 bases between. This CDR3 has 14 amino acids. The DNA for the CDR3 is TGTGCCAGCAGTTCCTCGCGAAACACAGATACGCAGTATTTT. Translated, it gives CASSSSRNTDTQYF.

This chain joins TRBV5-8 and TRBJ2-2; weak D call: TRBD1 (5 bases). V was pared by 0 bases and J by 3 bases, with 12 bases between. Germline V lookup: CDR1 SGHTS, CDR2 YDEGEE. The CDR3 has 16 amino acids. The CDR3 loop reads CASSLGAGSHTGELFF. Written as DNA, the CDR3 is TGTGCCAGCAGCTTGGGGGCAGGGTCCCACACCGGGGAGCTGTTTTTT. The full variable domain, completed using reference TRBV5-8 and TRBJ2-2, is EAGVTQSPTHLIKTRGQQATLRCSPISGHTSVYWYQQALGLGLQFLLWYDEGEERNRGNFPPRFSGRQFPNYSSELNVNALELEDSALYLCASSLGAGSHTGELFFGEGSRLTVL.

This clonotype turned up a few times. The CDR3 sequence: CASSPTGVETQYF. CDR3 sequence (DNA): TGTGCCAGCTCGCCCACAGGGGTAGAGACCCAGTACTTC. The chain has TRBV18 and TRBJ2-5, with TRBD1 matching 7 bases. J was trimmed by 4 bases and V by 6 bases; bases with no gene match: 5. Germline V lookup: CDR1 KGHSH, CDR2 LQKENI. The CDR3 consists of 13 residues.

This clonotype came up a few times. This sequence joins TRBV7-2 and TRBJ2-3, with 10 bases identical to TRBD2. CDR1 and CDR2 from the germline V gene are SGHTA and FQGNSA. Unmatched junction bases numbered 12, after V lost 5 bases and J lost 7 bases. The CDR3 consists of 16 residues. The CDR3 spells CASSERGASGRNTQYF. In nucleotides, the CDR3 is TGTGCCAGCAGCGAGAGAGGGGCTAGCGGGAGAAATACGCAGTATTTT.

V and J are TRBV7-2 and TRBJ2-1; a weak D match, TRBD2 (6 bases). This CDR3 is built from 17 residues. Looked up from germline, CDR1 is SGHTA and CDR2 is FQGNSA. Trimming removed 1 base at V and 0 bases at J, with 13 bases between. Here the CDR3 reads CASSLVSGYGSYNEQFF. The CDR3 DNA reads TGTGCCAGCAGCTTAGTTAGCGGATACGGCTCCTACAATGAGCAGTTCTTC.

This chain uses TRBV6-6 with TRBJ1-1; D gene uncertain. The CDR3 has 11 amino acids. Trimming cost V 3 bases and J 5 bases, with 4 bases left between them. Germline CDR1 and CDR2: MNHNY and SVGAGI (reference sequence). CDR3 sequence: CASSYMTEAFF. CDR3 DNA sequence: TGTGCCAGCAGTTATATGACTGAAGCTTTCTTT.

This CDR3 reads CASSIKGPGTEAFF. The DNA for the CDR3 is TGTGCCAGTAGTATAAAGGGGCCGGGGACTGAAGCTTTCTTT. J is TRBJ1-1 and V is TRBV19; possible D gene TRBD1, 5 bases. V was clipped by 2 bases and J by 5 bases, with 12 bases between them. This CDR3 is built from 14 residues. Germline V gene data show CDR1 as LNHDA and CDR2 as SQIVND (reference sequence).